This is a list of T cell receptor beta chains from one sample in a study of cytomegalovirus exposure and HLA in healthy donors. TCRdb keeps only in-frame clones here, not all; method: immunoSEQ multiplex PCR. Of 250,000 to 300,000 clones listed, about 86% are singletons. Sequenced material: PBMCs. The receptors originated from a woman aged 18-35 years in good health and CMV-seronegative. Each CDR3 is given with its conserved first and last residue. D genes are given only for firm matches.

>TRBJ2-4|.|16|TRBV28
TGTGCCAGCAGCCGACAGGGACTCTTAGCCAAAAACATTCAGTACTTC
CASSRQGLLAKNIQYF
>TRBJ2-2|.|15|TRBV28
TGTGCCAGCAAAAGGGGAGGCGAAAACACCGGGGAGCTGTTTTTT
CASKRGGENTGELFF
>TRBJ2-3|.|14|TRBV4-3
TGCGCCAGCAGCCAGTCGGGGGGCGTAGATACGCAGTATTTT
CASSQSGGVDTQYF
>TRBJ2-5|TRBD2|17|TRBV5-1
TGCGCCAGCACGACAAGGGAGACTAGCGGGACTCAAGAGACCCAGTACTTC
CASTTRETSGTQETQYF
>TRBJ1-3|.|13|TRBV27
TGTGCCAGCAGGCTGAGCTCTGGAAACACCATATATTTT
CASRLSSGNTIYF
>TRBJ1-2|.|14|TRBV5-4
TGTGCCAGCAGCTTGGGAGTTACCAACTATGGCTACACCTTC
CASSLGVTNYGYTF
>TRBJ2-7|TRBD2|17|TRBV11-3
TGTGCCAGCAGCTTAGATCTACCGGCGGGAGTAGCGTGGGAGCAGTACTTC
CASSLDLPAGVAWEQYF
>TRBJ1-1|TRBD1|16|TRBV28
TGTGCCAGCAGTTTTGGGGACAGGATCTCGAGGACTGAAGCTTTCTTT
CASSFGDRISRTEAFF
>TRBJ2-3|TRBD1|18|TRBV11-2
TGTGCCAGCAGCTTTAGACAGGGATCCCTTTCTAGCACAGATACGCAGTATTTT
CASSFRQGSLSSTDTQYF
>TRBJ1-2|TRBD1|14|TRBV10-2
TGCGCCAGCAGACCGGGACAGGGGGCTTATGGCTACACCTTC
CASRPGQGAYGYTF
>TRBJ1-2|.|14|TRBV6-5
TGTGCCAGCAGTTACTCGGTGGGGGCTAGCGGCTACACCTTC
CASSYSVGASGYTF
>TRBJ2-3|TRBD2|17|TRBV16
TGTGCCAGCAGCCAATCCCGGGGGGTTGGTGACACAGATACGCAGTATTTT
CASSQSRGVGDTDTQYF
>TRBJ2-2|.|12|TRBV5-4
TGTGCCAGCAGGACACTGGTCGGGGAGCTGTTTTTT
CASRTLVGELFF
>TRBJ1-3|TRBD1|15|TRBV5-1
TGCGCCAGCAGCCTAGACAGGGGCTCTGGAAACACCATATATTTT
CASSLDRGSGNTIYF
>TRBJ1-1|.|15|TRBV9
TGTGCCAGCAGCGTTACAGGTTCGTTCAACACTGAAGCTTTCTTT
CASSVTGSFNTEAFF
>TRBJ2-7|.|13|TRBV14
TGTGCCAGCAGTCATGGACTGTTCTACGAGCAGTACTTC
CASSHGLFYEQYF